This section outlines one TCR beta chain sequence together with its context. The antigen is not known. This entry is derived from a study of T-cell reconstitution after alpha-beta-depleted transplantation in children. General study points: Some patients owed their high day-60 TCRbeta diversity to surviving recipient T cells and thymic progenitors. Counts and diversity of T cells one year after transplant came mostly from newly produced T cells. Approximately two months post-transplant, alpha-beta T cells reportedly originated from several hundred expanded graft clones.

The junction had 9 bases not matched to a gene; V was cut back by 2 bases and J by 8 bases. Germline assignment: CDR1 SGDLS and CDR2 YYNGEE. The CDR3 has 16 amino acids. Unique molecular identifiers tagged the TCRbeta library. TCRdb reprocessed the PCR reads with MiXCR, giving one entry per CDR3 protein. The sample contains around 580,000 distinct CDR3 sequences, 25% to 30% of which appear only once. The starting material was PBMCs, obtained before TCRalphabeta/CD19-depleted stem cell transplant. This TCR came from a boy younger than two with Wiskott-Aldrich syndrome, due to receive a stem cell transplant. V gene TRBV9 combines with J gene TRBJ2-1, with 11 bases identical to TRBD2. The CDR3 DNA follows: TGTGCCAGCAGCGTCACCGGGACTAGCGGAAACTATGAGCAGTTCTTC. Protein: CASSVTGTSGNYEQFF.